The 27 T cell receptor beta chains below all came from one sample that was sequenced in a study of post-analysis software for immune sequencing data. These TCRs are of unknown antigen specificity. Study-level results: In patients, TRBV5-6, TRBV5-1 and TRBV20-1 belonged to five or six TRBV segments found more frequently than in controls.

Sequencing libraries made from TCR beta cDNA carried unique molecular identifiers. In TCRdb, the PCR reads were re-called with MiXCR into one record per CDR3 protein. The table has some 260,000 distinct CDR3 sequences, 30% to 45% seen once. The sequenced material came from blood. The receptors originated from a girl aged 5-17 years with multiple sclerosis.

This clonotype appeared many times. The rearrangement joins TRBV5-4 to TRBJ2-1; TRBD2 matches 7 bases. The CDR3 contains 14 residues. The germline CDR1 and CDR2 sequences are SGHNT and YYREEE (reference sequence). The trim removed 3 bases at V and 10 bases at J, leaving 10 bases unmatched. The DNA of the CDR3 is TGTGCCAGCAGCTGGGGCTGGCGGGAGAGGGAGCAGTTCTTC. It specifies CASSWGWREREQFF.

The V and J genes are TRBV5-1 and TRBJ1-5; D is ambiguous. The V and J ends lost 4 bases and 4 bases respectively, with 15 bases between them. The length of the CDR3 is 15 residues. Germline CDR1 reads SGHRS; CDR2 reads YFSETQ. In nucleotides, the CDR3 is TGCGCCAGCAGCGAGGTCGACCCTCGGAATCAGCCCCAGCATTTT. Its translation is CASSEVDPRNQPQHF.

V is TRBV10-3 and J is TRBJ2-6; TRBD1 might be the D (5 bases). From germline, CDR1 is ENHRY and CDR2 SYGVKD. The V end was cut by 0 bases, the J end by 2 bases, with 8 bases between. The length of the CDR3 is 16 residues. The CDR3, as DNA: TGTGCCATCAGTGAGTCGGGGCGAACTGGGGCCAACGTCCTGACTTTC. This gives the protein CAISESGRTGANVLTF.

In its sample, this clonotype was seen many times. The rearrangement links TRBV29-1 to TRBJ2-1, with TRBD2 identical over 12 bases. In germline, CDR1 is SQVTM, CDR2 ANQGSEA. The CDR3 runs to 18 residues. V was clipped by 3 bases and J by 2 bases; unmatched bases: 11. CDR3 amino acids: CSVEGDEGLAGTYNEQFF. The CDR3 coding sequence is TGCAGCGTTGAGGGTGATGAAGGACTAGCGGGAACCTACAATGAGCAGTTCTTC.

A remark on this clonotype: Germline is not matched at one junction end, which may reflect a read error. This rearrangement joins TRBV4-1 to TRBJ1-2, with 10 bases identical to TRBD1. This CDR3 spans 14 amino acids. Germline CDR1 is MGHRA and CDR2 is YSYEKL. CDR3: CASSRGQGTYGHTF. In nucleotides, the CDR3 is TGCGCCAGCAGCCGGGGACAGGGGACCTATGGCCACACCTTC.

The chain has TRBV29-1 and TRBJ2-1; TRBD2 is a possible D gene (5 bases). V lost 0 bases and J 0 bases, leaving 15 bases between the germline ends. The CDR3 is made up of 17 amino acids. In germline, CDR1 is SQVTM, CDR2 ANQGSEA. This CDR3 reads CSVEDRDSASSYNEQFF. The CDR3 bases are TGCAGCGTTGAAGATAGGGATAGCGCGAGCTCCTACAATGAGCAGTTCTTC.

The rearrangement uses TRBV18 and TRBJ2-7; D perhaps matches TRBD1 (5 bases). Germline CDR1 is KGHSH and CDR2 is LQKENI. V was pared by 4 bases and J by 3 bases, with 10 bases between. This CDR3 contains 13 residues. In DNA form, the CDR3 reads TGTGCCAGCTCACTAGGGGTGCGCTACGAGCAGTACTTC. Translated: CASSLGVRYEQYF.

Comments on this clonotype: The conserved closing phenylalanine or tryptophan is absent in this CDR3, likely reflecting a read error. V usage is TRBV7-3 and J usage is TRBJ2-5, with TRBD2 identical over 7 bases. V was pared by 0 bases and J by 1 base, with 2 bases of the junction left unmatched. Germline V gene sequence: CDR1 SGHTA, CDR2 FQGTGA. The CDR3 spans 15 residues. CDR3 coding DNA: TGTGCCAGCAGCTTAACGGGAGGGAGCCAAGAGACCCAGTACGTC. This codes for CASSLTGGSQETQYV.

A word on this clonotype: This sequence may be a read error, since a much larger clone differs from it by one base. The rearrangement links TRBV4-1 to TRBJ1-4; D is undetermined. V lost 0 bases, J lost 4 bases, and 12 bases lay in between. The CDR3 extends over 16 amino acids. Per germline, CDR1 MGHRA and CDR2 YSYEKL. CDR3 bases: TGCGCCAGCAGCCAAGAATGGGCCAGCCGTAATGAAAAACTGTTTTTT. Its translation is CASSQEWASRNEKLFF.

Notes on this clonotype: As the CDR3 is not closed by the conserved phenylalanine or tryptophan, this likely results from a read error. CDR3 in DNA: TGCGCCAGCAACCAAGAGACGGGAGGGCCGGAGACCCAGTACGTC. Translated: CASNQETGGPETQYV. V gene TRBV4-1 combines with J gene TRBJ2-5; 8 bases map to TRBD2. Germline V gene sequence: CDR1 MGHRA, CDR2 YSYEKL. The CDR3 is 15 amino acids.

A word on this clonotype: The CDR3 does not close with the conserved phenylalanine or tryptophan, likely indicating a read error. As DNA, the CDR3 is TGTGCCAGTAGTTACGGAGCCAGGGCTGGCTACACCATC. Protein sequence: CASSYGARAGYTI. The rearrangement uses TRBV6-5 and TRBJ1-2, with D perhaps matching TRBD1 (5 bases). Germline-derived CDR1 and CDR2 are MNHEY and SVGAGI. The CDR3 contains 13 residues.

This chain joins TRBV4-2 and TRBJ2-4, with no clear D. The better agreement between TRBJ2-5 and the DNA end casts doubt on the J call. Germline CDR1 LGHNA, CDR2 YNFKEQ. This CDR3 has 15 amino acids. The CDR3 is CASSQEEHLVETQYF. DNA of the CDR3: TGTGCCAGCAGCCAAGAGGAACACCTGGTAGAGACCCAGTACTTC.

This clonotype has ten or more counts. As DNA, the CDR3 is TGCAGTGCTTCCCAGACTAGCGGCCCCCAGGGCGCGCAGTATTTT. It encodes CSASQTSGPQGAQYF. This rearrangement joins TRBV20-1 to TRBJ2-3; 9 nucleotides match TRBD2. The CDR3 contains 15 residues. J gave up 10 bases and V 5 bases, and 16 bases lay outside the gene matches. CDR1 is DFQATT, CDR2 SNEGSKA, per germline (reference sequence).

Details on this clonotype: It may be a read error: a sequence one base away is much more abundant. The rearrangement joins TRBV7-9 to TRBJ2-5; D possibly corresponds to TRBD1 (5 bases). The CDR3 covers 12 residues. Germline CDR1 and CDR2: SEHNR and FQNEAQ (reference sequence). The V and J ends lost 8 bases and 11 bases respectively, with 18 bases between them. Written as DNA, the CDR3 is TGTGCCAGCTACAGGATTCAGGATGAGCAGTACTTC. This codes for CASYRIQDEQYF.

In the case of this clonotype: This may be a read error, as it is one base from a much larger clone. The chain combines TRBV20-1 with TRBJ2-1; 7 bases agree with TRBD2. This CDR3 comprises 14 residues. The V gene's germline CDR1 is DFQATT and CDR2 SNEGSKA (reference sequence). The CDR3 protein is CGARRLAALGEQFF. Here the CDR3 DNA reads TGCGGTGCCAGGAGGCTAGCGGCCTTGGGGGAGCAGTTCTTC.

CDR3: CASSTRTGDTEAFF. The CDR3 nucleotides read TGTGCCAGCAGCACGCGGACAGGGGACACTGAAGCTTTCTTT. This chain links TRBV7-9 with TRBJ1-1, with 9 nucleotides matching TRBD1. The germline gives CDR1 SEHNR, CDR2 FQNEAQ (reference sequence). V gave up 5 bases and J gave up 3 bases; unmatched junction bases: 4. The CDR3 has 14 amino acids.

This clonotype was counted many times. The chain joins TRBV6-2 or TRBV6-3 to TRBJ1-6, with D possibly matching TRBD1 (5 bases). The V gene's germline CDR1 is MNHEY and CDR2 SVGEGT. Trimming removed 5 bases from V and 1 base from J, with 15 bases in between. This CDR3 is built from 17 residues. In nucleotides, the CDR3 is TGTGCCAGCAGTACCTCCTTGGGGGATTCCTATAATTCACCCCTCCACTTT. It yields the protein CASSTSLGDSYNSPLHF.

This clonotype appeared many times. The CDR3 protein is CASSQGRVDIQYF. The CDR3 nucleotides are TGTGCCAGCAGCCAGGGGAGGGTTGACATTCAGTACTTC. This rearrangement joins TRBV3-1 to TRBJ2-4, with 7 nucleotides matching TRBD2. The CDR3 extends over 13 amino acids. V lost 3 bases, J lost 8 bases, and 4 bases stayed unmatched. The V gene's germline CDR1 is LGHDT and CDR2 YNNKEL (reference sequence).

To note about this clonotype: This may arise from a read error, as a much more abundant clone is one base away. V gene TRBV27 combines with J gene TRBJ1-2; D is ambiguous. Trimming shortened V by 5 bases and J by 5 bases, and 18 bases separated the two germline ends. Germline lookup yields CDR1 MNHEY and CDR2 SMNVEV (reference sequence). There are 15 residues in the CDR3. CDR3 region: CASSLISDARYGYTF. As DNA, the CDR3 is TGTGCCAGCAGTCTCATCTCTGATGCGCGATATGGCTACACCTTC.

This clonotype showed up many times. The rearrangement links TRBV7-2 to TRBJ2-3; no clear D gene. CDR1 is SGHTA, CDR2 FQGNSA, per germline. The CDR3 contains 15 residues. With 5 bases removed from V and 2 bases from J, the gap between germline ends came to 14 bases. The CDR3 sequence: CASSRTTGSTDTQYF. In DNA, the CDR3 is TGTGCCAGCAGCCGTACGACTGGTTCCACAGATACGCAGTATTTT.

The chain uses TRBV20-1 and TRBJ2-1; D is uncertain. TRBJ2-7 explains the end of the DNA better; the J call may be wrong. Looked up from germline, CDR1 is DFQATT and CDR2 is SNEGSKA (reference sequence). The CDR3 contains 10 residues. The CDR3 loop is CSARYNEQYF. The DNA of the CDR3 is TGCAGTGCTCGATACAATGAGCAGTACTTC.

This clonotype was counted a few times. The rearrangement uses TRBV29-1 and TRBJ1-5; D may be TRBD1 (5 bases). The CDR3 is 13 residues long. Per germline, CDR1 SQVTM and CDR2 ANQGSEA. The germline V and J ends were trimmed by 6 bases and 1 base, with 10 bases remaining between them. The CDR3 DNA follows: TGCAGCGTCGGGGCGGGGAGCAATCAGCCCCAGCATTTT. It is translated as CSVGAGSNQPQHF.

As for this clonotype: A much more abundant neighbour one base away suggests this may be a read error. This chain joins TRBV5-1 and TRBJ2-5, with 7 bases lining up with TRBD1. Germline V gene lookup returns CDR1 SGHRS and CDR2 YFSETQ. CDR3 length: 15 amino acids. CDR3 loop: CASSLVGTVQGTQYF. DNA of the CDR3: TGCGCCAGCAGCTTGGTGGGGACAGTTCAAGGGACCCAGTACTTC.

This clonotype showed up many times. The CDR3 sequence: CASSETGTGAEQYF. The CDR3 coding sequence is TGTGCCAGCAGCGAAACCGGGACAGGGGCCGAGCAGTACTTC. The chain couples TRBV5-4 to TRBJ2-7; 10 bases line up with TRBD1. The CDR3 loop spans 14 amino acids. From germline, CDR1 is SGHNT and CDR2 YYREEE (reference sequence). The V and J ends lost 4 bases and 6 bases, in that order; junction bases with no gene match: 7. The full variable domain, rest sourced from reference TRBV5-4 and TRBJ2-7, is ETGVTQSPTHLIKTRGQQVTLRCSSQSGHNTVSWYQQALGQGPQFIFQYYREEENGRGNFPPRFSGLQFPNYSSELNVNALELDDSALYLCASSETGTGAEQYFGPGTRLTVT.

This clonotype was seen only a few times. The chain has TRBV5-5 and TRBJ2-7, with D possibly being TRBD1 or TRBD2 (6 bases each). The CDR3 runs to 16 residues. The germline V gene has CDR1 SGHKS and CDR2 YYEKEE (reference sequence). The ends were cut back, 4 bases at V and 2 bases at J, with 19 bases in the middle. DNA of the CDR3: TGTGCCAGCAGCCTCTCGGGGGACGGGGGCACCTACGAGCAGTACTTC. Its protein product is CASSLSGDGGTYEQYF.

J is TRBJ2-1 and V is TRBV12-3 or TRBV12-4; D is uncertain. The CDR3 sequence is 12 residues long. V was shortened by 4 bases and J by 7 bases, with 8 bases between the two germline ends. The CDR3 bases are TGTGCCAGCAGTTCGGTAAATAATGAGCAGTTCTTC. Translated: CASSSVNNEQFF.

This clonotype was seen only a few times. V is TRBV20-1 and J is TRBJ1-5; a weak D match, TRBD1 (5 bases). Trimming left V 6 bases short and J 1 base short, with 10 bases between. Germline V lookup: CDR1 DFQATT, CDR2 SNEGSKA (reference sequence). The CDR3 is 13 residues long. The CDR3 region has the DNA TGCAGTGCAAGGGACGTAAGCAATCAGCCCCAGCATTTT. Its protein is CSARDVSNQPQHF.